This T cell receptor beta chain was found in a study of blood T cells in healthy people across ages. Points from the study as a whole: Estimates drawn from one million T cells were deemed to understate diversity. Roughly linear age-related decline in beta diversity appeared, significant by age roughly 40. Any conclusive comparison of naive versus antigen-experienced cells was prevented by using unsorted PBMCs.

V lost 4 bases and J 2 bases, leaving 10 bases between the germline ends. Germline CDR1 and CDR2: SGHRS and YFSETQ. There are 13 residues in the CDR3. Points on this clonotype: Its antigen is still unknown.

A second roughly 7 to 11 cycle PCR used barcoded and J-beta primers. TCRdb ran MiXCR on the 5' RACE reads and lists one entry per CDR3 protein. The sample has approximately 900,000 distinct CDR3 sequences, under 50% seen once; the top ten hold around 15%. The receptor's source is a man younger than 40 in good health. Sequenced sample: blood. The J gene is TRBJ2-7, the V gene TRBV5-1; D gene unclear. The CDR3 DNA sequence: TGCGCCAGCAGCACGGACCAGGCCTACGAGCAGTACTTC. Encoded protein: CASSTDQAYEQYF.